The TCR beta chain described here comes from a study of cytomegalovirus exposure and HLA in healthy donors. The donors were part of the validation cohort, which consisted of more than 90 subjects and was separate from the first cohort of roughly 620 subjects. Findings and limits, study-wide: Most TCR sequences were seen very rarely across donors, but some public TCRs occurred in many. According to reports, the classifier identified cytomegalovirus status with high specificity and sensitivity.

Assay: immunoSEQ multiplex PCR; the TCRdb copy retains only in-frame clones and omits some. This table holds approximately 100,000 clones, around 93% found once. Comments on this clone: Its specificity is unknown.

The germline V gene has CDR1 MNHEY and CDR2 SMNVEV (reference sequence). Trimming removed 5 bases at V and 1 base at J, with 9 bases between. This CDR3 is 13 amino acids long. The chain has TRBV27 and TRBJ2-7; D is perhaps TRBD1 (5 bases). The TCR originated in a woman aged 25-40 years in good health and CMV-seropositive. Sequencing input: PBMCs. The CDR3 is CASSTDSSYEQYF. For the CDR3, the DNA is TGTGCCAGCAGTACAGACAGTTCCTACGAGCAGTACTTC.